The sequence of this T cell receptor beta chain was determined in a study of T-cell reconstitution after alpha-beta-depleted transplantation in children. The CDR3 is made up of 15 amino acids. Germline values: CDR1 ENHRY, CDR2 SYGVKD. V was trimmed by 5 bases and J by 0 bases, leaving 11 bases between them. It was with unique molecular identifiers that the TCRbeta library was prepared. TCRdb fed the PCR reads into MiXCR, producing one record per CDR3 protein. The table lists hundreds of thousands of distinct CDR3 sequences, 16% of them singletons, with 1.1% in the top ten. This clonotype was seen a few times.

The sequences come from PBMCs from the stem cell graft donor, collected from the stem cell graft. This receptor was identified in a human donor who donated a stem cell graft to a child with acute myeloid leukemia. This chain links TRBV10-3 with TRBJ2-1; D possibly matches TRBD1 or TRBD2 (6 bases each). This CDR3 reads CAISSRGGSYNEQFF. CDR3 sequence (DNA): TGTGCCATCAGTTCCAGGGGAGGCTCCTACAATGAGCAGTTCTTC.